This T cell receptor (beta chain) is from a study of blood T cell repertoires in COVID-19. Whole-study context: The origin of the acute and convalescent COVID-19 samples was the United States, Italy and Spain.

Cohort placement rested on clinical history that participants reported themselves. In the study's own analysis: Estimation of nucleated cell counts was performed using reference gene primer amplification. Sequencing was performed with immunoSEQ multiplex PCR; in TCRdb, only in-frame clones are kept and a portion is missing. V, J and clone size reflect that table, while D and trimming were determined from the DNA. In the table there are some 230,000 clones, over 75% of which are singletons. Material: PBMCs or T cells enriched from blood (not recorded which). This clonotype was obtained from a woman between 18 and 29 years old in a cohort exposed to, infected with or recovered from COVID-19 (not recorded which).

The CDR3 DNA reads TGTGCCAGCCTACGCACAGATACGCAGTATTTT. Residues: CASLRTDTQYF. The rearrangement joins TRBV2 to TRBJ2-3; D unclear. V lost 8 bases and J 1 base, leaving 4 bases between the germline ends. The CDR3 runs 11 residues. CDR1 and CDR2 (germline): SNHLY, FYNNEI.